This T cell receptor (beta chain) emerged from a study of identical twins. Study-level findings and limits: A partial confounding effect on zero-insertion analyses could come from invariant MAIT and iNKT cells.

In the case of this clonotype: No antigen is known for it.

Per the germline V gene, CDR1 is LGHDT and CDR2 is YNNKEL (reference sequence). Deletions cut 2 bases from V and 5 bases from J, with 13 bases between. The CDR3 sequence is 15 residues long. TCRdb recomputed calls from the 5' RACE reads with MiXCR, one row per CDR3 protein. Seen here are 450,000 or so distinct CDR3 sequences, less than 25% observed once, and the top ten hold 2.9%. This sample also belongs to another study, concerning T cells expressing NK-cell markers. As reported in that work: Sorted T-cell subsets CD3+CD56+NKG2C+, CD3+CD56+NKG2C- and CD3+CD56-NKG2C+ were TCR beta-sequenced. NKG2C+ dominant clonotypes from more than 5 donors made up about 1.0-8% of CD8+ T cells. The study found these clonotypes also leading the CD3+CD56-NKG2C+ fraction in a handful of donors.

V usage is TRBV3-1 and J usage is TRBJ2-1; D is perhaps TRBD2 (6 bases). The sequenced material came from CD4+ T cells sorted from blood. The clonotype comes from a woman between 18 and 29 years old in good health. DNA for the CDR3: TGTGCCAGCAGCCAAAGACGGGAGAAGGACAATGAGCAGTTCTTC. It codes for CASSQRREKDNEQFF.